This T cell receptor beta chain originates from a study of cytomegalovirus exposure and HLA in healthy donors. In regard to this clone: Antigen unknown.

Study conclusions and caveats: It was around 160 TCR beta chains that were listed as cytomegalovirus-associated.

This PCR relied on a set of 60 Vbeta primers and 13 Jbeta primers. Sequencing used immunoSEQ multiplex PCR; TCRdb keeps in-frame clones, though not all of them. The data show 170,000 or so clones, roughly 80% seen once. Trimming took 4 bases from V and 4 from J, leaving 13 bases between them. Per germline, CDR1 GTSNPN and CDR2 SVGIG (reference sequence). This CDR3 has 13 residues. The source material was PBMCs. The rearrangement links TRBV30 to TRBJ1-1, with a weak D call TRBD1 (5 bases). The sequence was collected from a man aged 40-50 years in good health and CMV-seronegative. The CDR3 region is CAWMYGGTTEAFF. The CDR3, as DNA: TGTGCCTGGATGTATGGGGGGACCACTGAAGCTTTCTTT.